This T cell receptor (beta chain) was identified in a study of T cell responses to AZD1222 COVID-19 vaccine. Notes on the study in general: Nearly half of unique spike-specific TCRs reportedly avoided B.1.351 and B.1.1.7 mutated regions.

Points on this clone: Its antigen is undetermined.

CDR1 and CDR2 (germline): SGHTA, FQGNSA. V lost 5 bases to trimming and J lost 7 bases, with 12 bases between them. This CDR3 comprises 14 residues. Sequencing used immunoSEQ multiplex PCR; TCRdb keeps in-frame clones, though not all of them. This table has 140,000 or so clones, 80% to 90% appearing once. Sequences were derived from peripheral blood, sampled on day 0 of AZD1222 vaccination. This TCR derives from an adult in good health. The V and J genes are TRBV7-2 and TRBJ1-6; D may be TRBD1 (5 bases). CDR3: CASSPWGSNSPLHF. The CDR3 coding sequence is TGTGCCAGCAGCCCTTGGGGGTCAAATTCACCCCTCCACTTT.